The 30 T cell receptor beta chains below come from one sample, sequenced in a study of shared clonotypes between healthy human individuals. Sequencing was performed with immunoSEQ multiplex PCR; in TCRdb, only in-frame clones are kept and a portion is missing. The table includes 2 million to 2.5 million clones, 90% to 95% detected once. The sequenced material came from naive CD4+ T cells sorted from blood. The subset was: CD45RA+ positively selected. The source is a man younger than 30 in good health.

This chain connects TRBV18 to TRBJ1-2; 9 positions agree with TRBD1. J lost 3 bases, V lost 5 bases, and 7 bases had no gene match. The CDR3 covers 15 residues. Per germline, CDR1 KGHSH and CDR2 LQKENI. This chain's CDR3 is CASSSRDRVDYGYTF. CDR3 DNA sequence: TGTGCCAGCTCATCTCGGGACAGGGTTGACTATGGCTACACCTTC.

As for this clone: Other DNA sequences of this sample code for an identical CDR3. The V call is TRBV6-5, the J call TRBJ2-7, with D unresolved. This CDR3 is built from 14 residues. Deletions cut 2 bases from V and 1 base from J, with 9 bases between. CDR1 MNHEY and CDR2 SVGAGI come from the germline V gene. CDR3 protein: CASSYGPASYEQYF. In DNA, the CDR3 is TGTGCCAGCAGTTACGGTCCAGCGTCCTACGAGCAGTACTTC.

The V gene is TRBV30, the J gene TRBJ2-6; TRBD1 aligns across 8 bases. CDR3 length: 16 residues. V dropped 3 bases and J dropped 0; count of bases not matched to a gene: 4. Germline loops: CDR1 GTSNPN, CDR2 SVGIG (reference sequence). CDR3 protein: CAWSPGQVSGANVLTF. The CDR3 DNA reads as TGTGCCTGGAGCCCGGGACAGGTCTCTGGGGCCAACGTCCTGACTTTC.

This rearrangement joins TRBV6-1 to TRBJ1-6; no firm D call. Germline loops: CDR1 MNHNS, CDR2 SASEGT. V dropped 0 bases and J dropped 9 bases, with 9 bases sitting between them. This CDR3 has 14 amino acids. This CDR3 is CASSEAVRGSPLHF. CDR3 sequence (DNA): TGTGCCAGCAGTGAAGCGGTCCGGGGTTCACCCCTCCACTTT.

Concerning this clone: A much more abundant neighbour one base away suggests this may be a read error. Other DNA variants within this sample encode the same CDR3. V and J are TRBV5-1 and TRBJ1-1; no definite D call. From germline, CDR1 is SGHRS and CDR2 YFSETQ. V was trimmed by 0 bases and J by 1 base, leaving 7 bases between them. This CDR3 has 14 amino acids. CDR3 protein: CASSLEGGNTEAFF. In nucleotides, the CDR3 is TGCGCCAGCAGCTTGGAAGGAGGGAACACTGAAGCTTTCTTT.

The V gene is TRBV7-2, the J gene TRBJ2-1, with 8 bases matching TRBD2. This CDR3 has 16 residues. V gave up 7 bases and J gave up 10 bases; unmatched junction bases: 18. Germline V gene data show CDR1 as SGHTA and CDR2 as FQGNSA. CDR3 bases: TGTGCCAGCAACCCCGGGTTGACTAGCGAGGGTCGGGAGCAGTTCTTC. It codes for CASNPGLTSEGREQFF.

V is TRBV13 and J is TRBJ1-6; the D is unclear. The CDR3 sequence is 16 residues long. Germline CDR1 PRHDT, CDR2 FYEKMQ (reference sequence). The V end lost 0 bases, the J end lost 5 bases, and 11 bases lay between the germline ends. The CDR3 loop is CASSLGPSGHNSPLHF. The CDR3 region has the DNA TGTGCCAGCAGCTTAGGCCCCAGCGGGCATAATTCACCCCTCCACTTT.

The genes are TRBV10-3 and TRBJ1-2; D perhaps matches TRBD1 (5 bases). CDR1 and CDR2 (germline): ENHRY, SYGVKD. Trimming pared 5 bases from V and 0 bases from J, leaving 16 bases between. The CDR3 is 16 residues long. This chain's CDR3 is CAISQGLVEANYGYTF. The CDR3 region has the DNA TGTGCCATCAGTCAGGGTCTTGTGGAAGCTAACTATGGCTACACCTTC.

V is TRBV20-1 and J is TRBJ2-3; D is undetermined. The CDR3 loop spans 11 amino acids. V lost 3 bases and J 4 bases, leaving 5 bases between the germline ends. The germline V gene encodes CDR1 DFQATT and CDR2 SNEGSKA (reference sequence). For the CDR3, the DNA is TGCAGTGCTAGTACCGCAGATACGCAGTATTTT. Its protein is CSASTADTQYF.

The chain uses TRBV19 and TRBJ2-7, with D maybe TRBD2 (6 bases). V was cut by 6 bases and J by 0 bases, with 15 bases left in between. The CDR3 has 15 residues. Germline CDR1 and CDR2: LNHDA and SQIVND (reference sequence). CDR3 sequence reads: CASSGLASNSYEQYF. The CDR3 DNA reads TGTGCCAGTAGCGGGCTAGCGTCAAACTCCTACGAGCAGTACTTC. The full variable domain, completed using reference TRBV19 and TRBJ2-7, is DGGITQSPKYLFRKEGQNVTLSCEQNLNHDAMYWYRQDPGQGLRLIYYSQIVNDFQKGDIAEGYSVSREKKESFPLTVTSAQKNPTAFYLCASSGLASNSYEQYFGPGTRLTVT.

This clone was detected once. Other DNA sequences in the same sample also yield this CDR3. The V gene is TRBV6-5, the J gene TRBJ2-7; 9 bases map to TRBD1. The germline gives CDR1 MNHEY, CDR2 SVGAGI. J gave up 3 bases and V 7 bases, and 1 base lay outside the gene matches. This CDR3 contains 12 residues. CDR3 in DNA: TGTGCCAGCACGGGACAGGGCTACGAGCAGTACTTC. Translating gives CASTGQGYEQYF.

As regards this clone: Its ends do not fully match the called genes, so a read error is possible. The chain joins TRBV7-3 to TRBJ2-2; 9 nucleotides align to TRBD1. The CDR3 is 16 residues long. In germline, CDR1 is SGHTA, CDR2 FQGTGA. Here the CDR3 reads CASSLQGAPNTGELFF. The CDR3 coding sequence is TGTGCCAGCAGTCTACAGGGGGCGCCGAACACCGGGGAGTTGTTTTTT.

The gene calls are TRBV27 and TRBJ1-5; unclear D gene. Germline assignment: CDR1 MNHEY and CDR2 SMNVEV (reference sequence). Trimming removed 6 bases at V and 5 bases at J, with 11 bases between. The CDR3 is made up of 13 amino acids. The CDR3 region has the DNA TGTGCCAGCAGCCCCCGGTCTTATCAGCCCCAGCATTTT. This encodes CASSPRSYQPQHF.

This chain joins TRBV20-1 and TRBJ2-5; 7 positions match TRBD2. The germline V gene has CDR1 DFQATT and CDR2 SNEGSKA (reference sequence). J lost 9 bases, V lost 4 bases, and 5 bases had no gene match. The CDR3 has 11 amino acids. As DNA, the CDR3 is TGCAGTGCTATGCGGGAGCCCCCCCAGTACTTC. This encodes CSAMREPPQYF.

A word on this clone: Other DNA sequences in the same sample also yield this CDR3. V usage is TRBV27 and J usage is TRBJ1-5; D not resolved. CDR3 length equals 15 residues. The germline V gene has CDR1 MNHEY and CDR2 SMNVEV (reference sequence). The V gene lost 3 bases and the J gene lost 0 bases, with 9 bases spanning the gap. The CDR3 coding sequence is TGTGCCAGCAGTTTGGGTGGGTATAGCAATCAGCCCCAGCATTTT. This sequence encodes CASSLGGYSNQPQHF.

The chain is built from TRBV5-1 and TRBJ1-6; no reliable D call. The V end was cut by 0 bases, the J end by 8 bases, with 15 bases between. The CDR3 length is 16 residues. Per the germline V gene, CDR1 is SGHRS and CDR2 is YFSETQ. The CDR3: CASSLASGREHSPLHF. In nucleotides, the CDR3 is TGCGCCAGCAGCTTGGCCAGCGGGAGGGAGCATTCACCCCTCCACTTT.

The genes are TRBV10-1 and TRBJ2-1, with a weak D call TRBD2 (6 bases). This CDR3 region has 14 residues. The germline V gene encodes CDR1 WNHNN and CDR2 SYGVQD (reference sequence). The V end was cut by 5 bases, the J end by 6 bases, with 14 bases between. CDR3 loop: CASSRSGEGNEQFF. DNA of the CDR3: TGCGCCAGCAGTAGGTCGGGAGAAGGCAATGAGCAGTTCTTC.

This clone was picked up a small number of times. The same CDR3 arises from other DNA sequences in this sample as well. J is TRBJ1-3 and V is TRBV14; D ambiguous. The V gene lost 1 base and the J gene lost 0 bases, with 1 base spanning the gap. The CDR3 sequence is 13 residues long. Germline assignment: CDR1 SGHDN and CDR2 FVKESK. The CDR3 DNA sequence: TGTGCCAGCAGCCAAGCCTCTGGAAACACCATATATTTT. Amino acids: CASSQASGNTIYF. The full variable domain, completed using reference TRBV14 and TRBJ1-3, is EAGVTQFPSHSVIEKGQTVTLRCDPISGHDNLYWYRRVMGKEIKFLLHFVKESKQDESGMPNNRFLAERTGGTYSTLKVQPAELEDSGVYFCASSQASGNTIYFGEGSWLTVV.

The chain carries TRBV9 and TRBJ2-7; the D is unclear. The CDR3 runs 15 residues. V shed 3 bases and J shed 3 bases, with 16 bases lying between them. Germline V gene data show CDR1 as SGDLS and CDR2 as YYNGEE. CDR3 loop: CASSEAPGKNYEQYF. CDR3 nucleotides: TGTGCCAGCAGCGAGGCCCCCGGAAAGAACTACGAGCAGTACTTC.

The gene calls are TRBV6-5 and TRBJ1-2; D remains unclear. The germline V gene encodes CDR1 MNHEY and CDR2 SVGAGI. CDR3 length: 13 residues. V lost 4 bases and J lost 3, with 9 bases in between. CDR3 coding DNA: TGTGCCAGCAGTTCCCCGGGATACTATGGCTACACCTTC. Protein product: CASSSPGYYGYTF.

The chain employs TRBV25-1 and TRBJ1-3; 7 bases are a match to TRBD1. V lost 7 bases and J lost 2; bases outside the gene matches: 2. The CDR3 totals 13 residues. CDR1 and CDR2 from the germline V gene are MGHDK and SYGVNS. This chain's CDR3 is CASIDRAGNTIYF. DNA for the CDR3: TGTGCCAGCATCGACAGGGCTGGAAACACCATATATTTT.

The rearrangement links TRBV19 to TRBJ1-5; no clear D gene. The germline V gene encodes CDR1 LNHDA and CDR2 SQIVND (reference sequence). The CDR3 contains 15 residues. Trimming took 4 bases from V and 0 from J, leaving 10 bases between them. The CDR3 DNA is TGTGCCAGTAGTAGGGAGATTTATAGCAATCAGCCCCAGCATTTT. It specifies CASSREIYSNQPQHF.

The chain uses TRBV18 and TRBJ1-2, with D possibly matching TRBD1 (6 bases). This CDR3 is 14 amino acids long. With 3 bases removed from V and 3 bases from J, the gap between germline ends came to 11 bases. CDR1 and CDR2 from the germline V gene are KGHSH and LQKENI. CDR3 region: CASSPYREDYGYTF. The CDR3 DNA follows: TGTGCCAGCTCACCGTACAGGGAGGACTATGGCTACACCTTC.

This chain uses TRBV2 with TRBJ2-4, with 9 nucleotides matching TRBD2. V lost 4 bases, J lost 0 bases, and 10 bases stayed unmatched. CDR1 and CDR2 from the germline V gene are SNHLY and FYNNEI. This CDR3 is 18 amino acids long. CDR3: CASSGGLANTLAKNIQYF. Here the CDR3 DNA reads TGTGCCAGCAGTGGGGGACTAGCTAATACCCTAGCCAAAAACATTCAGTACTTC.

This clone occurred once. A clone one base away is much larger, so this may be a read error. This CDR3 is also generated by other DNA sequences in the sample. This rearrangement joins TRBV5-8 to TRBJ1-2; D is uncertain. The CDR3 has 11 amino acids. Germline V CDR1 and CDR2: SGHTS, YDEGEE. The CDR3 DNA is TGTGCTAGCAGCTTTGATCGTGGCTACACCTTC. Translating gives CASSFDRGYTF.

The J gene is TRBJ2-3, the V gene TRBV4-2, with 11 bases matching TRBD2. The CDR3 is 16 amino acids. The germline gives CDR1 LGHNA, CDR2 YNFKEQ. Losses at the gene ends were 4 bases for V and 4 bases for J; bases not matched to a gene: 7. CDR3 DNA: TGTGCCAGCAGCCGAACGACTAGCGGGGCGGCAGATACGCAGTATTTT. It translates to CASSRTTSGAADTQYF.

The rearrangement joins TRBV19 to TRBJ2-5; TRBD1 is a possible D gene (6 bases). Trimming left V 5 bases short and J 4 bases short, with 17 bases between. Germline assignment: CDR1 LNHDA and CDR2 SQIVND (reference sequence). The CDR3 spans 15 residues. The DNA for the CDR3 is TGTGCCAGTAGTCCACAGGGCCTTGGTCGAGAGACCCAGTACTTC. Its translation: CASSPQGLGRETQYF.

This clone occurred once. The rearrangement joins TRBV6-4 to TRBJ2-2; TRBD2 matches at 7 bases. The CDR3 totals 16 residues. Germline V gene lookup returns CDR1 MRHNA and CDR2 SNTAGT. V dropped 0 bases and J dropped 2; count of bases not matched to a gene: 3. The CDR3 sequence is CASSDSRAGNTGELFF. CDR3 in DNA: TGTGCCAGCAGTGACTCCAGAGCGGGAAACACCGGGGAGCTGTTTTTT.

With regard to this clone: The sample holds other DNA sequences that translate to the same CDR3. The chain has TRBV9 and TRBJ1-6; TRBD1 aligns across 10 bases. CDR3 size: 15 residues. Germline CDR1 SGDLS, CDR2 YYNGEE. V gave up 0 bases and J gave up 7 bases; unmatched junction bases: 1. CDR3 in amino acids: CASSVEGQGNSPLHF. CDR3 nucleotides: TGTGCCAGCAGCGTAGAGGGACAGGGGAATTCACCCCTCCACTTT. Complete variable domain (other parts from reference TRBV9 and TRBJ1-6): DSGVTQTPKHLITATGQRVTLRCSPRSGDLSVYWYQQSLDQGLQFLIQYYNGEERAKGNILERFSAQQFPDLHSELNLSSLELGDSALYFCASSVEGQGNSPLHFGNGTRLTVT.

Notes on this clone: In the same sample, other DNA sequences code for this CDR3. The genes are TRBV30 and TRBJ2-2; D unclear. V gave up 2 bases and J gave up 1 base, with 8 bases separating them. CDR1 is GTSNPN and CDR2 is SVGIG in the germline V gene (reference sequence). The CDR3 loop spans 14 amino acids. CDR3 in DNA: TGTGCCTGGAGTCCGGGCCTGAACACCGGGGAGCTGTTTTTT. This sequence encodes CAWSPGLNTGELFF.